The 27 T cell receptor beta chains reported below all come from one sample, sequenced in a study of blood T cell repertoires in COVID-19. Generated by immunoSEQ multiplex PCR, the TCRdb table keeps only in-frame clones and is missing some. This table has over 90,000 clones, about four fifths appearing once. The sample comprised peripheral blood. The receptors were sampled from a human donor in a cohort sampled during active COVID-19.

This sequence joins TRBV11-2 and TRBJ2-2, with D uncertain. The length of the CDR3 is 13 residues. The V and J ends lost 5 bases and 5 bases respectively, with 9 bases between them. Germline loops: CDR1 SGHAT, CDR2 FQNNGV. Here the CDR3 DNA reads TGTGCCAGCAGCCCATTTCGGACCGGGGAGCTGTTTTTT. This sequence encodes CASSPFRTGELFF. Full variable domain (remainder filled in from reference TRBV11-2 and TRBJ2-2): EAGVAQSPRYKIIEKRQSVAFWCNPISGHATLYWYQQILGQGPKLLIQFQNNGVVDDSQLPKDRFSAERLKGVDSTLKIQPAKLEDSAVYLCASSPFRTGELFFGEGSRLTVL.

The chain couples TRBV4-2 to TRBJ1-1; a possible D gene is TRBD1 (5 bases). The CDR3 runs to 16 residues. Trimming cost V 0 bases and J 6 bases, with 17 bases left between them. Germline CDR1 LGHNA, CDR2 YNFKEQ. The CDR3 reads CASSQDRGGSRSEAFF. CDR3 sequence (DNA): TGTGCCAGCAGCCAAGATAGGGGCGGGAGCAGGTCTGAAGCTTTCTTT.

This chain uses TRBV5-1 with TRBJ2-2; 8 bases map to TRBD1. This CDR3 comprises 16 residues. Per germline, CDR1 SGHRS and CDR2 YFSETQ. Losses at the gene ends were 3 bases for V and 4 bases for J; bases not matched to a gene: 8. CDR3 nucleotides: TGCGCCAGCAGCTCCTCCGGGACAGGAGGCACCGGGGAGCTGTTTTTT. It yields the protein CASSSSGTGGTGELFF. Looking up the rest from reference TRBV5-1 and TRBJ2-2 gives the full variable domain: KAGVTQTPRYLIKTRGQQVTLSCSPISGHRSVSWYQQTPGQGLQFLFEYFSETQRNKGNFPGRFSGRQFSNSRSEMNVSTLELGDSALYLCASSSSGTGGTGELFFGEGSRLTVL.

V and J are TRBV29-1 and TRBJ1-1; D perhaps matches TRBD1 (5 bases). V lost 3 bases, J lost 4 bases, and 9 bases lay in between. The CDR3 runs 12 residues. CDR1 and CDR2 from the germline V gene are SQVTM and ANQGSEA. The CDR3 protein is CSVEGGITEAFF. CDR3 nucleotide sequence: TGCAGCGTTGAGGGGGGAATCACTGAAGCTTTCTTT.

The J gene is TRBJ2-3, the V gene TRBV6-5, with 10 bases that match TRBD2. V lost 6 bases to trimming and J lost 1 base; unmatched junction nucleotides: 4. The CDR3 runs 15 residues. The germline V gene encodes CDR1 MNHEY and CDR2 SVGAGI. The CDR3 sequence: CASRLAGPRTDTQYF. The CDR3 coding sequence is TGTGCCAGCAGACTAGCGGGACCCCGCACAGATACGCAGTATTTT.

V gene TRBV7-2 combines with J gene TRBJ2-5; 11 nucleotides agree with TRBD1. The V gene's germline CDR1 is SGHTA and CDR2 FQGNSA. This CDR3 region has 16 residues. J lost 7 bases, V lost 4 bases, and 11 bases had no gene match. CDR3 DNA: TGTGCCAGCAGCTCCCTAGGGACAGGGGGGTCGGGGACCCAGTACTTC. Encoded protein: CASSSLGTGGSGTQYF.

This clone is classed as medium-sized. The chain employs TRBV5-1 and TRBJ2-1; 7 bases agree with TRBD1. V lost 0 bases, J lost 8 bases, and 8 bases stayed unmatched. Germline lookup yields CDR1 SGHRS and CDR2 YFSETQ. The CDR3 extends over 15 amino acids. The CDR3 here is CASSLAGTAVDEQFF. CDR3 coding DNA: TGCGCCAGCAGCTTGGCCGGGACAGCGGTCGATGAGCAGTTCTTC. The full variable domain, with the rest looked up from reference TRBV5-1 and TRBJ2-1, is KAGVTQTPRYLIKTRGQQVTLSCSPISGHRSVSWYQQTPGQGLQFLFEYFSETQRNKGNFPGRFSGRQFSNSRSEMNVSTLELGDSALYLCASSLAGTAVDEQFFGPGTRLTVL.

The V and J genes are TRBV6-5 and TRBJ2-7, with 9 bases aligning to TRBD1. Germline CDR1 MNHEY, CDR2 SVGAGI. V shed 6 bases and J 0 bases; nucleotides not matched to a gene: 6. The length of the CDR3 is 15 residues. The CDR3 DNA is TGTGCCAGCAGAGGGGACAGGGCAATCTCCTACGAGCAGTACTTC. It yields the protein CASRGDRAISYEQYF.

This clone was seen once. J is TRBJ1-1 and V is TRBV6-1; 11 nucleotides match TRBD1. Germline trimming cut 4 bases from V and 6 bases from J; bases unmatched to any gene: 10. From germline, CDR1 is MNHNS and CDR2 SASEGT. CDR3 length: 16 residues. CDR3 region: CASSGHIRDRGAEAFF. The CDR3 coding sequence is TGTGCCAGCAGTGGTCACATCCGGGACAGGGGGGCTGAAGCTTTCTTT.

This chain joins TRBV5-1 and TRBJ2-1; perhaps TRBD2 as D (5 bases). Trimming stripped 3 bases from V and 8 bases from J, with 18 bases between. Germline V lookup: CDR1 SGHRS, CDR2 YFSETQ. The CDR3 consists of 15 residues. In DNA, the CDR3 is TGCGCCAGCAGCTGGGGATTGAGGGATCGGGATGAGCAGTTCTTC. Translating it yields CASSWGLRDRDEQFF.

The rearrangement joins TRBV5-5 to TRBJ2-2; TRBD2 matches 11 bases. This CDR3 is 16 amino acids long. Germline CDR1 is SGHKS and CDR2 is YYEKEE (reference sequence). The junction had 6 bases not matched to a gene; V was cut back by 4 bases and J by 4 bases. CDR3: CASSLRLAGSTGELFF. The CDR3 DNA reads TGTGCCAGCAGCCTACGACTAGCGGGAAGCACCGGGGAGCTGTTTTTT. Full variable domain (remainder filled in from reference TRBV5-5 and TRBJ2-2): DAGVTQSPTHLIKTRGQQVTLRCSPISGHKSVSWYQQVLGQGPQFIFQYYEKEERGRGNFPDRFSARQFPNYSSELNVNALLLGDSALYLCASSLRLAGSTGELFFGEGSRLTVL.

The V call is TRBV3-1 (or the pseudogene TRBV3-2), the J call TRBJ2-7; 12 positions agree with TRBD2. This CDR3 has 15 residues. Looked up from germline, CDR1 is LGHDT and CDR2 is YNNKEL (reference sequence). J lost 7 bases, V lost 3 bases, and 7 bases had no gene match. CDR3: CASSHNPSGGGEQYF. CDR3 nucleotide sequence: TGTGCCAGCAGCCATAATCCTAGCGGGGGGGGTGAGCAGTACTTC.

The chain carries TRBV7-2 and TRBJ2-5; the match to TRBD2 covers 13 bases. V trimming: 4 bases; J trimming: 8 bases; junction bases outside the gene matches: 19. The germline CDR1 and CDR2 sequences are SGHTA and FQGNSA. The CDR3 has 19 residues. The CDR3 bases are TGTGCCAGCAGCTACCCCGTCAAGACTAGCGGGGGGATAAGAGAAACCCAGTACTTC. Amino acid sequence: CASSYPVKTSGGIRETQYF. Full variable domain (rest looked up from reference TRBV7-2 and TRBJ2-5): GAGVSQSPSNKVTEKGKDVELRCDPISGHTALYWYRQSLGQGLEFLIYFQGNSAPDKSGLPSDRFSAERTGGSVSTLTIQRTQQEDSAVYLCASSYPVKTSGGIRETQYFGPGTRLLVL.

The chain has TRBV4-3 and TRBJ2-1; the match to TRBD1 covers 8 bases. The germline CDR1 and CDR2 sequences are LGHNA and YSLEER. V was pared by 4 bases and J by 4 bases, with 9 bases of the junction left unmatched. The CDR3 covers 16 residues. The CDR3 reads CASSRETGAAYNEQFF. CDR3 bases: TGCGCCAGCAGCCGGGAGACAGGGGCCGCATACAATGAGCAGTTCTTC.

The table lists this clone with a few counts. The chain joins TRBV5-4 to TRBJ2-7; 8 nucleotides align to TRBD1. Trimming removed 0 bases from V and 3 bases from J; junction bases left unmatched: 5. Per germline, CDR1 SGHNT and CDR2 YYREEE (reference sequence). The CDR3 spans 15 residues. CDR3 sequence reads: CASSLGGTGFYEQYF. Here the CDR3 DNA reads TGTGCCAGCAGCTTGGGGGGGACAGGCTTCTACGAGCAGTACTTC.

A few counts support this clone. The chain employs TRBV3-1 (or the pseudogene TRBV3-2) and TRBJ1-1, with D uncertain. CDR3 size: 15 residues. Germline V gives CDR1 LGHDT, CDR2 YNNKEL (reference sequence). V was shortened by 2 bases and J by 3 bases, with 13 bases between the two germline ends. This CDR3 reads CASSQNRHSDTEAFF. The CDR3 coding sequence is TGTGCCAGCAGCCAAAACAGACATTCCGACACTGAAGCTTTCTTT.

CDR3 residues: CASSPALRGNYGYTF. For the CDR3, the DNA is TGCGCCAGCAGCCCCGCCTTGAGGGGGAACTATGGCTACACCTTC. The chain has TRBV4-1 and TRBJ1-2; D possibly corresponds to TRBD1 (6 bases). CDR1 MGHRA and CDR2 YSYEKL come from the germline V gene. This CDR3 spans 15 amino acids. Trimming shortened V by 4 bases and J by 2 bases, and 14 bases separated the two germline ends.

J is TRBJ2-1 and V is TRBV11-3, with D perhaps TRBD1 (5 bases). V lost 0 bases to trimming and J lost 7 bases, with 10 bases between them. Germline V gene lookup returns CDR1 SGHNT and CDR2 YENEEA. The CDR3 consists of 14 residues. CDR3 protein: CASSLDLGQNEQFF. The CDR3 bases are TGTGCCAGCAGCTTAGATCTGGGGCAGAATGAGCAGTTCTTC.

The chain joins TRBV7-9 to TRBJ1-2, with D uncertain. Trimming pared 0 bases from V and 8 bases from J, leaving 7 bases between. The CDR3 runs 12 residues. The germline V gene has CDR1 SEHNR and CDR2 FQNEAQ (reference sequence). The CDR3: CASSLAGLGYTF. DNA for the CDR3: TGTGCCAGCAGCTTAGCTGGCCTGGGCTACACCTTC.

This clone has a single count. The chain uses TRBV5-1 and TRBJ2-7; tentative D call: TRBD1 (6 bases). Germline V gene sequence: CDR1 SGHRS, CDR2 YFSETQ. There are 15 residues in the CDR3. The V gene lost 4 bases and the J gene lost 0 bases, with 14 bases spanning the gap. CDR3 bases: TGCGCCAGCAGCCCAAGGGACACCCGCTCCTACGAGCAGTACTTC. Encoded protein: CASSPRDTRSYEQYF.

Concerning this clone itself: This CDR3 is also generated by other DNA sequences in the sample. This chain links TRBV4-2 with TRBJ2-5; 9 nucleotides line up with TRBD1. Germline CDR1 and CDR2: LGHNA and YNFKEQ. V shed 3 bases, J shed 2 bases, and the junction held 1 base outside the gene matches. The CDR3 spans 14 residues. The CDR3 is CASSQTGGQETQYF. In DNA, the CDR3 is TGTGCCAGCAGCCAGACAGGGGGGCAAGAGACCCAGTACTTC.

The rearrangement links TRBV5-1 to TRBJ1-2; D remains ambiguous. CDR3 length: 14 residues. Germline V gene data show CDR1 as SGHRS and CDR2 as YFSETQ. V was cut by 5 bases and J by 8 bases, with 19 bases left in between. CDR3 amino acids: CASSHAGQERGYTF. The CDR3 nucleotides are TGCGCCAGCAGTCACGCGGGTCAGGAACGAGGCTACACCTTC.

V and J are TRBV11-3 and TRBJ2-5, with unresolved D. The CDR3 consists of 18 residues. With 2 bases removed from V and 5 bases from J, the gap between germline ends came to 24 bases. The V gene's germline CDR1 is SGHNT and CDR2 YENEEA. This CDR3 is CASSLSLFWAAVAETQYF. The CDR3 coding sequence is TGTGCCAGCAGCTTATCCCTTTTTTGGGCAGCCGTGGCGGAGACCCAGTACTTC.

The V and J genes are TRBV27 and TRBJ2-2; D might be TRBD2 (5 bases). This CDR3 has 12 amino acids. Germline loops: CDR1 MNHEY, CDR2 SMNVEV (reference sequence). The ends were cut back, 3 bases at V and 7 bases at J, with 6 bases in the middle. The DNA for the CDR3 is TGTGCCAGCAGTTTCCGGGGCGGGGAGCTGTTTTTT. Amino acid sequence: CASSFRGGELFF.

J is TRBJ1-2 and V is TRBV3-1 (or the pseudogene TRBV3-2); D not certain. The germline V gene has CDR1 LGHDT and CDR2 YNNKEL (reference sequence). The CDR3 covers 14 residues. The V and J ends lost 0 bases and 4 bases respectively, with 9 bases between them. The CDR3, as DNA: TGTGCCAGCAGCCAAGATACGGGAATCTATGGCTACACCTTC. It encodes CASSQDTGIYGYTF.

J is TRBJ1-1 and V is TRBV5-4, with D unresolved. V was clipped by 6 bases and J by 4 bases, with 16 bases between them. CDR1 is SGHNT, CDR2 YYREEE, per germline (reference sequence). CDR3 size: 14 residues. The CDR3 coding sequence is TGTGCCAGCACGACGGGCCTACGGGGCACTGAAGCTTTCTTT. It codes for CASTTGLRGTEAFF.

V and J are TRBV6-2 or TRBV6-3 and TRBJ1-6; maybe TRBD1 (5 bases). From germline, CDR1 is MNHEY and CDR2 SVGEGT. This CDR3 comprises 14 residues. V was cut by 2 bases and J by 7 bases, with 9 bases left in between. The CDR3 bases are TGTGCCAGCAGTTACGGGACTGACAATTCACCCCTCCACTTT. Amino acids: CASSYGTDNSPLHF.